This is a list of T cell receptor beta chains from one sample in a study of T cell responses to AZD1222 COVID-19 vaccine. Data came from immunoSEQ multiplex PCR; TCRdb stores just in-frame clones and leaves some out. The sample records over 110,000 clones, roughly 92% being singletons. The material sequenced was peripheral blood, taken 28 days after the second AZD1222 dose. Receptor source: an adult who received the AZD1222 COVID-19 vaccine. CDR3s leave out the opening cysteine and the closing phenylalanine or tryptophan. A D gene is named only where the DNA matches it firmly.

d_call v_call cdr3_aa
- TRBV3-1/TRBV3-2 ASSSRGLLYGYT
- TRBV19 ASSMGTDTQY
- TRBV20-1 SASYSVEGGYT
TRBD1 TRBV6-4 ASRPTGQGEAF
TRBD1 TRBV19 ASRMSTGRTSEAF
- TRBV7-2 ASSWRLSQDTT
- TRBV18 ASSPVGAGNTIY
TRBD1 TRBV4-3 ASSQSDRADSTDTQY
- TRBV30 AWINAKRAF
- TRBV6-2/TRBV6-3 ASSYSNTDTQY
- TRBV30 AWSFTGNYGYT
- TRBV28 ASRRAGLGYT
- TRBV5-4 ASSLGAAGRNTEAF
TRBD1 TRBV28 ASSLHRDRNIPRNQPQH
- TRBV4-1 ASSHSGIQESKGYT
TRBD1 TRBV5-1 ASRQGVNYGYT
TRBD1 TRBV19 ASSAGDSLPGYT
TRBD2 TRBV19 ASSWGTRRYNEQF
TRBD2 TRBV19 ASSWSGEGNEQF
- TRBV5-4 ASSRRTENTEAF
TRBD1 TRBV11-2 ASSLRSGQANTEAF
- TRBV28 ASSVTGTGGYT
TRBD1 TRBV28 ASIPRGQPIIETQY
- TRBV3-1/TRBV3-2 ASSQEGGPNNEQF
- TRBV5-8 ASSLSRYSYEQY
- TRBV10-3 AIRKGDGNTIY
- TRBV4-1 ASSSRTSQNTEAF
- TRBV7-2 ASSQEQNQPQH
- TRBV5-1 ASSPTNSYEQY
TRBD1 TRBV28 ASSLQGYTEAF
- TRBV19 ASRGTESSYNEQF
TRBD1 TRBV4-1 ASSQDQSGTGNYGYT
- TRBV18 ASSPGTMARSMNTEAF
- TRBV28 ASSLSGETTKPLH
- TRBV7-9 ASSLRRLGGETQY
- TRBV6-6 ASSYGFSSIQY
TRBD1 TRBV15 ATSRSGQGQNTEAF
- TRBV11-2 ASSLMGYEQF
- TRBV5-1 ASSPRGDTEAF
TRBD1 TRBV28 ASNAGGAGSHTEAF
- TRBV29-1 SVQTLGKGGGLDEQF
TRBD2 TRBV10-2 ASLEAGARNEQF
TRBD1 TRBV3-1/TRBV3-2 ASSPPQGAVGTEAF
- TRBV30 AWNLMRTSVGPNSPLH
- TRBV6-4 ASSDSSGATDTQY
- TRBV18 ASSPGQVYGYT
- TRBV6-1 ASSENPYSSRGYT
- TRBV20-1 SASRATEAF
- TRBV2 ASLAEKLF
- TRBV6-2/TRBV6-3 ASSYSINTGELF
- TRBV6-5 ASGLPEQY
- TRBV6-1 ASSGSLGGSAGELF
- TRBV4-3 ASSQEFGTDTQY
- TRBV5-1 ASRGDLTGGNTIY